Described below is a single T cell receptor (beta chain) sequence and its context. V lost 1 base, J lost 6 bases, and 5 bases stayed unmatched. Germline CDR1 is SGHTA and CDR2 is FQGNSA. CDR3 length: 15 amino acids. This entry is derived from a study of cytomegalovirus exposure and HLA in healthy donors. This PCR relied on a set of 60 Vbeta primers and 13 Jbeta primers. Some clones are missing from TCRdb's copy, which holds only in-frame ones; the method was immunoSEQ multiplex PCR. This sample has around 140,000 clones; approximately 80% occur once, and the top ten carry more than 2.5%. What was sequenced was PBMCs. The rearrangement links TRBV7-2 to TRBJ2-2, with 7 bases aligning to TRBD2. The receptor comes from a male donor in good health and CMV-seronegative. CDR3 coding DNA: TGTGCCAGCAGCTTAGTGGGAGGGCCGGCCGGGGAGCTGTTTTTT. It is translated as CASSLVGGPAGELFF.